The clone carrying this T cell receptor (beta chain) was seen a handful of times. The data are from a study of OX40 agonist ivuxolimab in advanced cancers. V trimming: 5 bases; J trimming: 8 bases; junction bases outside the gene matches: 6. Germline CDR1 and CDR2: MRHNA and SNTAGT. The CDR3 sequence is 14 residues long. The timepoints at which blood was sampled were baseline, cycle 4 day 1, and cycle 7 day 1. Measured with immunoSEQ multiplex PCR; TCRdb has only the in-frame clones, and not every one. The table has over 8,000 clones, around 89% seen once. The sample here was CD4+ or CD8+ T cells sorted from blood, taken in a trial of the OX40 agonist ivuxolimab. The sequence was collected from an adult with an advanced solid tumor such as melanoma, head and neck, liver or kidney cancer. The chain carries TRBV6-4 and TRBJ2-1, with 10 bases that match TRBD2. For the CDR3, the DNA is TGTGCCAGCAGTCTAGCGGGAGAAGCCCATGAGCAGTTCTTC. It specifies CASSLAGEAHEQFF.